This record looks at one T cell receptor beta chain sequence and its context. These data are taken from a study of blood T cell repertoires in COVID-19. Method: immunoSEQ multiplex PCR; TCRdb's copy keeps in-frame clones and lacks some. Among tens of thousands of clones listed, 89% were seen once. The TCR was taken from a man aged 50 or older with active COVID-19. The sample was peripheral blood.

In DNA, the CDR3 is TGTGCCAGCTCCCAGACAGACAACACTGAAGCTTTCTTT. Translated: CASSQTDNTEAFF. The chain carries TRBV18 and TRBJ1-1, with D perhaps TRBD1 (5 bases). CDR3 length: 13 residues. Germline V CDR1 and CDR2: KGHSH, LQKENI. Trimming took off 6 bases at V and 2 bases at J, with 10 bases between the two ends.